This T cell receptor (beta chain) comes out of a study of blood T cell repertoires in COVID-19. Looking at the study overall: Some COVID-19 samples were acute and others convalescent; all came from the United States, Italy and Spain. Sources were T cells, B-cell-depleted T cells, or PBMCs; the material itself was cDNA or gDNA.

Profiling relied on immunoSEQ multiplex PCR, and the TCRdb table lists in-frame clones only, not all of them. Of approximately 400,000 clones detected, around four fifths appear once; the ten largest clones hold about 4.8%. All enrollees were roughly 18 to 100 years old and from about 25 US areas. Two negative PCRs, clearance, or symptom resolution had been documented for recovered Cohort 3 donors. This receptor was obtained from a woman aged 45-65 years who had recovered from COVID-19. The specimen sequenced was PBMCs or T cells enriched from blood (not recorded which).

CDR3 amino acids: CASGGKLTGLFGTGELFF. CDR3 in DNA: TGTGCCAGCGGGGGAAAATTGACAGGGCTCTTTGGCACCGGGGAGCTGTTTTTT. The chain has TRBV25-1 and TRBJ2-2; 7 nucleotides match TRBD1. Trimming cost V 8 bases and J 4 bases; bases outside gene matches: 19. The CDR3 length is 18 residues. Germline CDR1 reads MGHDK; CDR2 reads SYGVNS.